Below are 26 T cell receptor beta chains sequenced from a single sample in a study of T cell clones after liver transplantation. The protocol was immunoSEQ multiplex PCR, while the TCRdb copy is restricted to in-frame clones and leaves out a portion. The sample yields more than 95,000 clones, 84% seen once. This material consisted of CD4+ T cells from blood, taken approximately 4 years after liver transplant. The receptors originated from a human patient who received a liver transplant. T cells may partly derive from the graft donor.

The V gene is TRBV6-6, the J gene TRBJ1-4, with unresolved D. V was shortened by 0 bases and J by 8 bases, with 4 bases between the two germline ends. CDR3 length: 12 amino acids. Germline CDR1 reads MNHNY; CDR2 reads SVGAGI (reference sequence). CDR3 loop: CASSYSTEKLFF. The CDR3 DNA follows: TGTGCCAGCAGTTACTCGACGGAAAAACTGTTTTTT.

V gene TRBV27 combines with J gene TRBJ1-2; the D gene is possibly TRBD1 (5 bases). There are 16 residues in the CDR3. Germline V gene sequence: CDR1 MNHEY, CDR2 SMNVEV (reference sequence). The V and J ends lost 5 bases and 8 bases respectively, with 24 bases between them. The CDR3 reads CASSLIGTAASGGYTF. CDR3 sequence (DNA): TGTGCCAGCAGTCTAATAGGGACCGCGGCCAGCGGGGGCTACACCTTC.

The chain joins TRBV27 to TRBJ1-2, with D unclear. The CDR3 totals 14 residues. The germline gives CDR1 MNHEY, CDR2 SMNVEV (reference sequence). Trimming cost V 5 bases and J 1 base, with 11 bases left between them. CDR3 protein: CASSRQSNNYGYTF. The CDR3 nucleotides are TGTGCCAGCAGTCGGCAGAGCAATAACTATGGCTACACCTTC.

This sequence joins TRBV27 and TRBJ2-2; the match to TRBD1 covers 9 bases. The trim removed 5 bases at V and 5 bases at J, leaving 6 bases unmatched. Germline values: CDR1 MNHEY, CDR2 SMNVEV (reference sequence). CDR3 length: 15 amino acids. CDR3 amino acids: CASSPGTGFTGELFF. CDR3 sequence (DNA): TGTGCCAGCAGTCCGGGGACAGGGTTTACCGGGGAGCTGTTTTTT.

The chain is built from TRBV7-6 and TRBJ2-7, with a tentative D call TRBD2 (6 bases). Per germline, CDR1 SGHVS and CDR2 FNYEAQ. Trimming left V 5 bases short and J 9 bases short, with 17 bases between. This CDR3 has 13 amino acids. The CDR3 spells CASSRSGPEGQYF. The CDR3 coding sequence is TGTGCCAGCAGCAGGTCGGGACCGGAGGGGCAGTACTTC.

This rearrangement joins TRBV6-4 to TRBJ2-2; TRBD2 is a possible D gene (6 bases). This CDR3 region has 15 residues. Between the trimmed V and J ends, which lost 1 base and 4 bases, there was a span of 10 bases. CDR1 MRHNA and CDR2 SNTAGT come from the germline V gene. DNA for the CDR3: TGTGCCAGCAGTGACTGGGCGGAGGGCACCGGGGAGCTGTTTTTT. Residues: CASSDWAEGTGELFF.

The chain has TRBV6-5 and TRBJ2-1; D gene uncertain. V dropped 2 bases and J dropped 9 bases, with 8 bases sitting between them. The germline V gene has CDR1 MNHEY and CDR2 SVGAGI. CDR3 size: 12 residues. CDR3 residues: CASSYQVLEQFF. The CDR3 nucleotides are TGTGCCAGCAGTTACCAGGTTCTTGAGCAGTTCTTC.

This clone has a single count. The rearrangement links TRBV18 to TRBJ2-1; unclear D gene. This CDR3 has 13 residues. Per the germline V gene, CDR1 is KGHSH and CDR2 is LQKENI. The V end lost 4 bases, the J end lost 6 bases, and 10 bases lay between the germline ends. The CDR3 bases are TGTGCCAGCTCACAATTGGCCCTCAATGAGCAGTTCTTC. Translation gives CASSQLALNEQFF.

This chain uses TRBV18 with TRBJ2-1, with TRBD2 identical over 7 bases. V was clipped by 6 bases and J by 2 bases; unmatched bases: 13. Germline-derived CDR1 and CDR2 are KGHSH and LQKENI. This CDR3 region has 17 residues. The CDR3 coding sequence is TGTGCCAGCTCCCGAGAGGGAGGGAGGACGCCCTACAATGAGCAGTTCTTC. Translated, it gives CASSREGGRTPYNEQFF.

The genes are TRBV18 and TRBJ1-3; 8 bases are a match to TRBD1. In germline, CDR1 is KGHSH, CDR2 LQKENI. V shed 1 base, J shed 2 bases, and the junction held 4 bases outside the gene matches. CDR3 length equals 16 residues. In DNA form, the CDR3 reads TGTGCCAGCTCACCACAGCAGGGGGCAACTGGAAACACCATATATTTT. Protein: CASSPQQGATGNTIYF.

The V gene is TRBV19, the J gene TRBJ1-4, with D unresolved. The CDR3 sequence is 14 residues long. Germline CDR1 is LNHDA and CDR2 is SQIVND (reference sequence). Trimming left V 7 bases short and J 4 bases short, with 13 bases between. CDR3 bases: TGTGCCAGTACTCAAGTACCGAGTAATGAAAAACTGTTTTTT. Translating it yields CASTQVPSNEKLFF.

V is TRBV5-4 and J is TRBJ1-4, with D hard to call. The CDR3 runs 16 residues. The germline gives CDR1 SGHNT, CDR2 YYREEE (reference sequence). V gave up 4 bases and J gave up 6 bases, with 19 bases separating them. CDR3 in DNA: TGTGCCAGCAGCGTCGGGTCGAGTGTTAGGGATGAAAAACTGTTTTTT. Protein: CASSVGSSVRDEKLFF. Combining the CDR3 with reference TRBV5-4 and TRBJ1-4 gives the whole variable domain ETGVTQSPTHLIKTRGQQVTLRCSSQSGHNTVSWYQQALGQGPQFIFQYYREEENGRGNFPPRFSGLQFPNYSSELNVNALELDDSALYLCASSVGSSVRDEKLFFGSGTQLSVL.

This rearrangement joins TRBV2 to TRBJ1-5; D remains ambiguous. This CDR3 has 16 residues. Germline CDR1 reads SNHLY; CDR2 reads FYNNEI. The V end was cut by 7 bases, the J end by 2 bases, with 18 bases between. The CDR3 DNA reads as TGTGCCAGCAAGGGCGCTGGAGGGAGGGGCAATCAGCCCCAGCATTTT. Protein product: CASKGAGGRGNQPQHF.

The chain has TRBV7-3 and TRBJ2-7; 7 nucleotides agree with TRBD1. V dropped 5 bases and J dropped 0; count of bases not matched to a gene: 4. CDR1 is SGHTA, CDR2 FQGTGA, per germline. CDR3 length: 14 amino acids. The CDR3 sequence: CASSPGQPSYEQYF. CDR3 sequence (DNA): TGTGCCAGCAGCCCGGGACAGCCCTCCTACGAGCAGTACTTC.

The chain combines TRBV5-1 with TRBJ1-2; D gene ambiguous. Per the germline V gene, CDR1 is SGHRS and CDR2 is YFSETQ. V gave up 3 bases and J gave up 2 bases, with 8 bases separating them. The length of the CDR3 is 13 residues. CDR3 amino acids: CASSSSENYGYTF. The CDR3 DNA reads as TGCGCCAGCAGCTCGTCAGAGAACTATGGCTACACCTTC.

CDR3 bases: TGTGCCAGCTCACCGTCCATCCGGGGACAGGGAGATGAAAAACTGTTTTTT. Its translation is CASSPSIRGQGDEKLFF. The chain joins TRBV18 to TRBJ1-4; 9 nucleotides align to TRBD1. Trimming removed 3 bases from V and 6 bases from J; junction bases left unmatched: 11. The germline gives CDR1 KGHSH, CDR2 LQKENI. This CDR3 is built from 17 residues.

The V gene is TRBV9, the J gene TRBJ1-2; 9 bases align to TRBD1. V shed 4 bases, J shed 4 bases, and the junction held 8 bases outside the gene matches. Per the germline V gene, CDR1 is SGDLS and CDR2 is YYNGEE. CDR3 length equals 15 residues. In DNA form, the CDR3 reads TGTGCCAGCAGCCCCACAGGGGGCGCTGCCTATGGCTACACCTTC. Protein: CASSPTGGAAYGYTF.

CDR3 bases: TGTGCCAGCAGCTTAGAGGGGGGTACTAAAAACATTCAGTACTTC. It specifies CASSLEGGTKNIQYF. The chain uses TRBV11-2 and TRBJ2-4, with D possibly matching TRBD2 (6 bases). Looked up from germline, CDR1 is SGHAT and CDR2 is FQNNGV. Trimming stripped 0 bases from V and 4 bases from J, with 10 bases between. This CDR3 comprises 15 residues.

This rearrangement joins TRBV7-8 to TRBJ2-1; TRBD2 matches at 8 bases. Germline V gives CDR1 SGHVS, CDR2 FQNEAQ. Trimming at V came to 5 bases and at J to 4 bases, leaving 7 bases not matched to a gene. The CDR3 length is 15 residues. The CDR3 DNA reads TGTGCCAGCAGCCAGGGACTAGTCGCATACAATGAGCAGTTCTTC. Encoded protein: CASSQGLVAYNEQFF. Based on the CDR3 plus reference TRBV7-8 and TRBJ2-1, the full variable domain is GAGVSQSPRYKVAKRGQDVALRCDPISGHVSLFWYQQALGQGPEFLTYFQNEAQLDKSGLPSDRFFAERPEGSVSTLKIQRTQQEDSAVYLCASSQGLVAYNEQFFGPGTRLTVL.

The chain employs TRBV9 and TRBJ1-2, with unresolved D. CDR3 length equals 13 residues. Trimming left V 1 base short and J 0 bases short, with 4 bases between. The V gene's germline CDR1 is SGDLS and CDR2 YYNGEE. In nucleotides, the CDR3 is TGTGCCAGCAGCGTAACTACTAACTATGGCTACACCTTC. Protein product: CASSVTTNYGYTF.

The CDR3 is CASSLTGQLNQPQHF. CDR3 sequence (DNA): TGTGCCAGCAGTTTAACCGGACAGCTAAATCAGCCCCAGCATTTT. The gene calls are TRBV27 and TRBJ1-5, with D tentatively TRBD1 (6 bases). This CDR3 contains 15 residues. The germline V and J ends were trimmed by 2 bases and 4 bases, with 12 bases remaining between them. CDR1 and CDR2 from the germline V gene are MNHEY and SMNVEV (reference sequence).

Only a few counts were recorded for this clone. This sequence joins TRBV6-5 and TRBJ1-1; D remains ambiguous. Trimming left V 7 bases short and J 5 bases short, with 8 bases between. This CDR3 is built from 11 residues. The germline V gene has CDR1 MNHEY and CDR2 SVGAGI. The CDR3 region is CASMSRTEAFF. The CDR3, as DNA: TGTGCCAGCATGTCGAGGACTGAAGCTTTCTTT.

The rearrangement links TRBV27 to TRBJ2-7; TRBD1 matches 10 bases. CDR1 is MNHEY, CDR2 SMNVEV, per germline (reference sequence). Trimming took 5 bases from V and 8 from J; bases not matched to a gene: 15. CDR3 size: 16 residues. CDR3 DNA sequence: TGTGCCAGCAGTCCTCGGGACAGGGGATATCCTACGCAGCAGTACTTC. Protein sequence: CASSPRDRGYPTQQYF.

The genes are TRBV7-9 and TRBJ1-4; no definite D call. Trimming took off 3 bases at V and 0 bases at J, with 8 bases between the two ends. The CDR3 spans 15 residues. Germline loops: CDR1 SEHNR, CDR2 FQNEAQ (reference sequence). CDR3 region: CASSFFGTTNEKLFF. The CDR3 nucleotides are TGTGCCAGCAGCTTCTTCGGGACAACTAATGAAAAACTGTTTTTT.

This chain connects TRBV19 to TRBJ2-7, with D perhaps matching TRBD2 (6 bases). The length of the CDR3 is 15 residues. The germline V and J ends were trimmed by 8 bases and 2 bases, with 19 bases remaining between them. Looked up from germline, CDR1 is LNHDA and CDR2 is SQIVND (reference sequence). The CDR3 spells CASYPSSREAYEQYF. The CDR3 bases are TGTGCCAGTTACCCATCGAGCAGGGAGGCCTACGAGCAGTACTTC.

The rearrangement links TRBV5-8 to TRBJ1-4; no firm D call. The CDR3 totals 16 residues. Germline V gene lookup returns CDR1 SGHTS and CDR2 YDEGEE. With 1 base removed from V and 13 bases from J, the gap between germline ends came to 23 bases. In DNA form, the CDR3 reads TGTGCCAGCAGCTTGTACCCCTCCGGGTTGGCCAAGGGACTGTTTTTT. The encoded protein is CASSLYPSGLAKGLFF. Variable domain in full (rest from reference TRBV5-8 and TRBJ1-4): EAGVTQSPTHLIKTRGQQATLRCSPISGHTSVYWYQQALGLGLQFLLWYDEGEERNRGNFPPRFSGRQFPNYSSELNVNALELEDSALYLCASSLYPSGLAKGLFFGSGTQLSVL.